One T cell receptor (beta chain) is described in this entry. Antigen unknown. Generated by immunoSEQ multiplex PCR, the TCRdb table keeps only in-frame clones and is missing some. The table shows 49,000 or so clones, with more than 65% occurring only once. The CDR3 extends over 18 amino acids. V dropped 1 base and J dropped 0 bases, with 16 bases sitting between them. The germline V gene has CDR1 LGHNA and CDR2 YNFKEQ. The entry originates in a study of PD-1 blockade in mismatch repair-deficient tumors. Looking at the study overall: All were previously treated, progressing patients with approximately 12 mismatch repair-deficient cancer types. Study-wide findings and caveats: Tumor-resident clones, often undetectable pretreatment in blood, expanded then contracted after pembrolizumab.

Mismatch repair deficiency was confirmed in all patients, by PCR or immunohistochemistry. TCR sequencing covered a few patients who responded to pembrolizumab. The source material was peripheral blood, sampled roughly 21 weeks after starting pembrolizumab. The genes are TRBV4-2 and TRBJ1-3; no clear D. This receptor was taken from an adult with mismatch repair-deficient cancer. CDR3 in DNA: TGTGCCAGCAGCCAAGGGGTCAAGGGCGAATCCTCTGGAAACACCATATATTTT. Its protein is CASSQGVKGESSGNTIYF.